The 25 T cell receptor beta chains presented below share a single source sample, sequenced in a study of control samples from healthy donors and cancer patients. Method: immunoSEQ multiplex PCR; TCRdb's copy keeps in-frame clones and lacks some. The sample holds about 150,000 clones; 85% to 95% are singletons and the top ten take 1.2% to 1.5%. Source material: blood. Every receptor here comes from a woman between 18 and 29 years old in good health.

The gene calls are TRBV10-2 and TRBJ2-1, with 7 nucleotides matching TRBD2. Germline V CDR1 and CDR2: WSHSY, SAAADI. This CDR3 comprises 14 residues. Trimming removed 6 bases from V and 8 bases from J; junction bases left unmatched: 10. CDR3 residues: CASRASGLQDEQFF. CDR3 in DNA: TGCGCCAGCAGGGCTAGCGGACTACAGGATGAGCAGTTCTTC.

This clone has a single count. The chain carries TRBV21-1 and TRBJ1-2. TRBV21-1 is a listed pseudogene. There are 15 residues in the CDR3. The CDR3 coding sequence is TGTGCCAGCAGCAACGGACAGCGGGGGCGATATGGCTACACCTTC. This encodes CASSNGQRGRYGYTF.

The chain couples TRBV3-1 (or the pseudogene TRBV3-2) to TRBJ1-2; D gene ambiguous. The CDR3 consists of 14 residues. V lost 0 bases, J lost 4 bases, and 9 bases lay in between. Germline V gene data show CDR1 as LGHDT and CDR2 as YNNKEL (reference sequence). CDR3 nucleotides: TGTGCCAGCAGCCAAGAGGCCAAGGCCTATGGCTACACCTTC. Translation: CASSQEAKAYGYTF.

The V call is TRBV5-1, the J call TRBJ1-3; 9 bases fit TRBD1. V dropped 4 bases and J dropped 3; count of bases not matched to a gene: 5. This CDR3 spans 15 amino acids. The germline V gene encodes CDR1 SGHRS and CDR2 YFSETQ. In nucleotides, the CDR3 is TGCGCCAGCAGCCGGGACAGGGCCAGTGGAAACACCATATATTTT. Its translation: CASSRDRASGNTIYF.

This clone came up once. This chain joins TRBV5-1 and TRBJ1-1; no reliable D call. This CDR3 spans 14 amino acids. Trimming left V 4 bases short and J 11 bases short, with 21 bases between. Per the germline V gene, CDR1 is SGHRS and CDR2 is YFSETQ. The CDR3 region is CASSPTAVGDRAFF. The CDR3 DNA follows: TGCGCCAGCAGCCCGACCGCAGTGGGAGATCGGGCTTTCTTT.

The rearrangement joins TRBV7-9 to TRBJ1-6; D is ambiguous. CDR1 and CDR2 (germline): SEHNR, FQNEAQ (reference sequence). The CDR3 is 12 amino acids. Trimming shortened V by 3 bases and J by 8 bases, and 5 bases separated the two germline ends. CDR3 DNA: TGTGCCAGCAGCTTGAACCATTCACCCCTCCACTTT. Protein: CASSLNHSPLHF.

The chain employs TRBV19 and TRBJ1-5; 7 positions agree with TRBD1. CDR1 is LNHDA and CDR2 is SQIVND in the germline V gene (reference sequence). The length of the CDR3 is 16 residues. V dropped 4 bases and J dropped 0; count of bases not matched to a gene: 6. The CDR3 nucleotides read TGTGCCAGTAGTACTGACAGGGAAAGTAGCAATCAGCCCCAGCATTTT. Its protein is CASSTDRESSNQPQHF.

This chain links TRBV14 with TRBJ1-4, with unresolved D. CDR3 length equals 15 residues. Germline CDR1 is SGHDN and CDR2 is FVKESK. V lost 1 base, J lost 4 bases, and 10 bases lay in between. CDR3 DNA sequence: TGTGCCAGCAGCCAAGGCCAGTCAGTTAATGAAAAACTGTTTTTT. It yields the protein CASSQGQSVNEKLFF.

V usage is TRBV5-1 and J usage is TRBJ2-3, with D tentatively TRBD1 or TRBD2 (5 bases each). V gave up 7 bases and J gave up 7 bases, with 19 bases separating them. Germline CDR1 is SGHRS and CDR2 is YFSETQ. The CDR3 is 14 amino acids. CDR3 bases: TGCGCCAGCGGGACCCGGGACCCGGGGAATACGCAGTATTTT. Translation gives CASGTRDPGNTQYF.

The genes are TRBV5-1 and TRBJ1-4, with D hard to call. V gave up 0 bases and J gave up 3 bases, with 9 bases separating them. The CDR3 length is 15 residues. Germline lookup yields CDR1 SGHRS and CDR2 YFSETQ. The CDR3 sequence is CASSLDVPPNEKLFF. CDR3 coding DNA: TGCGCCAGCAGCTTGGATGTGCCTCCTAATGAAAAACTGTTTTTT.

The rearrangement joins TRBV7-2 to TRBJ2-7; 14 positions match TRBD2. J lost 2 bases, V lost 1 base, and 1 base had no gene match. CDR1 is SGHTA, CDR2 FQGNSA, per germline. CDR3 size: 16 residues. The CDR3 is CASSLGGLAGAYEQYF. The CDR3 region has the DNA TGTGCCAGCAGCTTAGGGGGACTAGCGGGGGCCTACGAGCAGTACTTC.

V and J are TRBV19 and TRBJ1-1; 8 bases match TRBD1. The CDR3 has 13 residues. Unmatched junction bases numbered 2, after V lost 8 bases and J lost 0 bases. Germline values: CDR1 LNHDA, CDR2 SQIVND (reference sequence). CDR3 nucleotide sequence: TGTGCCAGTTCGACAGGGGTGAACACTGAAGCTTTCTTT. This translates into CASSTGVNTEAFF.

The chain is built from TRBV4-1 and TRBJ1-1; D is undetermined. Between the trimmed V and J ends, which lost 1 base and 1 base, there was a span of 10 bases. The germline V gene encodes CDR1 MGHRA and CDR2 YSYEKL. The CDR3 consists of 15 residues. CDR3 protein: CASSQVATQNTEAFF. The DNA for the CDR3 is TGCGCCAGCAGCCAAGTGGCGACACAGAACACTGAAGCTTTCTTT.

V and J are TRBV28 and TRBJ2-2; D uncertain. CDR1 is MDHEN, CDR2 SYDVKM, per germline. This CDR3 is built from 14 residues. Trimming removed 2 bases at V and 1 base at J, with 5 bases between. This CDR3 reads CASSLGENTGELFF. CDR3 nucleotides: TGTGCCAGCAGTTTAGGAGAGAACACCGGGGAGCTGTTTTTT.

The chain combines TRBV25-1 with TRBJ1-5; 9 bases are shared with TRBD1. Germline CDR1 is MGHDK and CDR2 is SYGVNS. With 4 bases clipped from V and 8 bases from J, the junction kept 6 bases outside the gene matches. The CDR3 sequence is 14 residues long. The CDR3 coding sequence is TGTGCCAGCAGTGGGGACAGGGAACATGAGCCCCAGCATTTT. Amino acids: CASSGDREHEPQHF.

CDR3 bases: TGCAGCGTTGAAGATCGGGGGACAGCCCTATCTGGAAACACCATATATTTT. Translated, it gives CSVEDRGTALSGNTIYF. The chain uses TRBV29-1 and TRBJ1-3, with TRBD1 identical over 7 bases. Germline CDR1 reads SQVTM; CDR2 reads ANQGSEA. V dropped 0 bases and J dropped 1; count of bases not matched to a gene: 9. The CDR3 consists of 17 residues.

This clone is a singleton in its sample. The rearrangement joins TRBV7-8 to TRBJ1-4; no reliable D call. CDR1 and CDR2 (germline): SGHVS, FQNEAQ. This CDR3 has 15 amino acids. Trimming pared 4 bases from V and 7 bases from J, leaving 16 bases between. CDR3 coding DNA: TGTGCCAGCAGCTCATATCAGACCGCCCCTGAAAAACTGTTTTTT. Translating gives CASSSYQTAPEKLFF.

The rearrangement joins TRBV28 to TRBJ2-7; unclear D gene. CDR3 length: 17 residues. Germline V gene sequence: CDR1 MDHEN, CDR2 SYDVKM. The V gene lost 6 bases and the J gene lost 2 bases, with 23 bases spanning the gap. This CDR3 is CASSSLFNRNTTYEQYF. As DNA, the CDR3 is TGTGCCAGCAGCTCCCTTTTTAACCGGAACACAACCTACGAGCAGTACTTC.

The chain recombines TRBV15 with TRBJ2-5, with 8 bases lining up with TRBD1. The J call may be incorrect, as the DNA end agrees better with TRBJ2-7. This CDR3 region has 14 residues. Germline CDR1 and CDR2: LNHNV and YYDKDF (reference sequence). DNA of the CDR3: TGTGCCACCAGTGGGGACAGGCCTTCCTACGAGCAGTACTTC. Protein sequence: CATSGDRPSYEQYF.

The genes are TRBV5-1 and TRBJ1-1; D remains ambiguous. The V end was cut by 0 bases, the J end by 4 bases, with 10 bases between. The germline V gene has CDR1 SGHRS and CDR2 YFSETQ. This CDR3 is 14 amino acids long. CDR3 nucleotide sequence: TGCGCCAGCAGCTTGGAGGGCGCAGGCACTGAAGCTTTCTTT. Protein product: CASSLEGAGTEAFF.

V gene TRBV7-2 combines with J gene TRBJ2-6; D possibly corresponds to TRBD1 (8 bases). V lost 3 bases and J 2 bases, leaving 17 bases between the germline ends. The germline V gene encodes CDR1 SGHTA and CDR2 FQGNSA. The CDR3 length is 18 residues. CDR3 amino acids: CASSLRTGRDTGANVLTF. The DNA for the CDR3 is TGTGCCAGCAGCTTGAGGACAGGGAGGGATACTGGGGCCAACGTCCTGACTTTC.

V is TRBV3-1 (or the pseudogene TRBV3-2) and J is TRBJ2-7; 8 bases match TRBD1. The V gene's germline CDR1 is LGHDT and CDR2 YNNKEL (reference sequence). With V trimmed by 2 bases and J by 3 bases, 15 bases remained unmatched. The CDR3 has 18 amino acids. Here the CDR3 reads CASSQRPAGTGVLYEQYF. DNA of the CDR3: TGTGCCAGCAGCCAACGACCTGCCGGGACAGGAGTTCTCTACGAGCAGTACTTC.

This rearrangement joins TRBV6-5 to TRBJ2-2, with D perhaps matching TRBD1 (5 bases). In germline, CDR1 is MNHEY, CDR2 SVGAGI. The V end lost 6 bases, the J end lost 0 bases, and 11 bases lay between the germline ends. The CDR3 runs to 15 residues. The CDR3, as DNA: TGTGCCAGCAGCGTCAGGGTGACGAACACCGGGGAGCTGTTTTTT. Translating it yields CASSVRVTNTGELFF.

The chain recombines TRBV3-1 (or the pseudogene TRBV3-2) with TRBJ1-2; D possibly corresponds to TRBD1 (5 bases). This CDR3 is built from 12 residues. Germline loops: CDR1 LGHDT, CDR2 YNNKEL (reference sequence). With 2 bases removed from V and 6 bases from J, the gap between germline ends came to 7 bases. The CDR3 DNA follows: TGTGCCAGCAGCCAAACGGGGCATGGCTACACCTTC. This codes for CASSQTGHGYTF.

The J gene is TRBJ1-1, the V gene TRBV7-2, with no clear D. Trimming shortened V by 0 bases and J by 2 bases, and 7 bases separated the two germline ends. Germline CDR1 reads SGHTA; CDR2 reads FQGNSA. The length of the CDR3 is 14 residues. The CDR3 protein is CASSLAGTNTEAFF. In DNA form, the CDR3 reads TGTGCCAGCAGCTTAGCGGGAACCAACACTGAAGCTTTCTTT. Supplemented by reference TRBV7-2 and TRBJ1-1, the full variable domain reads GAGVSQSPSNKVTEKGKDVELRCDPISGHTALYWYRQSLGQGLEFLIYFQGNSAPDKSGLPSDRFSAERTGGSVSTLTIQRTQQEDSAVYLCASSLAGTNTEAFFGQGTRLTVV.